These 27 T cell receptor beta chains share one sample of origin, sequenced in a study of T cell responses to AZD1222 COVID-19 vaccine. Only in-frame clones appear in the TCRdb table, and some are missing; sequencing was by immunoSEQ multiplex PCR. Counted here are about 120,000 clones, over 75% occurring once; the ten biggest clones make up 4.2%. The sequenced sample was peripheral blood, obtained 28 days after the second dose of the MenACWY control vaccine. Source of these receptors: an adult who received the MenACWY meningococcal vaccine as a control.

V usage is TRBV5-4 and J usage is TRBJ2-3; D call uncertain. Germline V CDR1 and CDR2: SGHNT, YYREEE (reference sequence). Trimming removed 4 bases at V and 2 bases at J, with 2 bases between. The CDR3 sequence is 11 residues long. CDR3 DNA sequence: TGTGCCAGCAGCCTCACAGATACGCAGTATTTT. Its protein product is CASSLTDTQYF.

V and J are TRBV7-2 and TRBJ2-1; 15 positions match TRBD2. Trimming at V came to 6 bases and at J to 6 bases, leaving 9 bases not matched to a gene. This CDR3 comprises 17 residues. The germline V gene encodes CDR1 SGHTA and CDR2 FQGNSA. CDR3 residues: CASSPGLAGGPGNEQFF. CDR3 DNA sequence: TGTGCCAGCAGTCCAGGACTAGCGGGGGGGCCTGGCAATGAGCAGTTCTTC.

The chain is built from TRBV7-9 and TRBJ2-3, with 7 bases identical to TRBD1. Germline V gene sequence: CDR1 SEHNR, CDR2 FQNEAQ (reference sequence). The CDR3 is 13 amino acids. V shed 4 bases and J 4 bases; nucleotides not matched to a gene: 2. For the CDR3, the DNA is TGTGCCAGCAGCTCCAGGGGGTCAGATACGCAGTATTTT. Its translation is CASSSRGSDTQYF.

This clone has a single count. The J gene is TRBJ2-1, the V gene TRBV7-6; 14 positions match TRBD2. The trim removed 8 bases at V and 8 bases at J, leaving 8 bases unmatched. This CDR3 comprises 15 residues. Germline assignment: CDR1 SGHVS and CDR2 FNYEAQ. Here the CDR3 DNA reads TGTGCCAGCGCAGGGACTAGCGGGAGTGTAGATGAGCAGTTCTTC. This sequence encodes CASAGTSGSVDEQFF.

The chain has TRBV5-1 and TRBJ2-5; D possibly corresponds to TRBD2 (5 bases). The germline gives CDR1 SGHRS, CDR2 YFSETQ. This CDR3 region has 13 residues. V was clipped by 5 bases and J by 2 bases, with 10 bases between them. The CDR3 reads CASSQDLQETQYF. In DNA form, the CDR3 reads TGCGCCAGCAGTCAGGACTTACAAGAGACCCAGTACTTC.

The chain couples TRBV7-2 to TRBJ2-5; 9 nucleotides match TRBD2. CDR3 size: 17 residues. Losses at the gene ends were 5 bases for V and 0 bases for J; bases not matched to a gene: 10. CDR1 and CDR2 from the germline V gene are SGHTA and FQGNSA. CDR3 in amino acids: CASSGPPSGAYQETQYF. The CDR3 DNA reads as TGTGCCAGCAGCGGACCCCCTAGCGGGGCCTACCAAGAGACCCAGTACTTC. The entire variable domain, with the rest obtained from reference TRBV7-2 and TRBJ2-5, is as follows: GAGVSQSPSNKVTEKGKDVELRCDPISGHTALYWYRQSLGQGLEFLIYFQGNSAPDKSGLPSDRFSAERTGGSVSTLTIQRTQQEDSAVYLCASSGPPSGAYQETQYFGPGTRLLVL.

This rearrangement joins TRBV6-5 to TRBJ2-7; D call uncertain. The CDR3 runs 12 residues. Germline CDR1 and CDR2: MNHEY and SVGAGI. Trimming took off 2 bases at V and 5 bases at J, with 7 bases between the two ends. The CDR3 is CASSYVGDEQYF. The CDR3 DNA reads TGTGCCAGCAGTTACGTCGGCGACGAGCAGTACTTC.

The rearrangement uses TRBV19 and TRBJ1-5; 9 bases map to TRBD1. CDR3 size: 15 residues. Germline V gene data show CDR1 as LNHDA and CDR2 as SQIVND (reference sequence). J lost 7 bases, V lost 6 bases, and 10 bases had no gene match. CDR3: CASSNLQGAGQPQHF. In nucleotides, the CDR3 is TGTGCCAGTAGCAACTTACAGGGGGCGGGGCAGCCCCAGCATTTT.

This sequence joins TRBV6-5 and TRBJ2-7; TRBD1 or TRBD2 may be the D gene (5 bases each). The CDR3 totals 13 residues. The V and J ends lost 6 bases and 2 bases respectively, with 11 bases between them. Germline-derived CDR1 and CDR2 are MNHEY and SVGAGI. The CDR3 sequence: CASRKRDPYEQYF. CDR3 nucleotides: TGTGCCAGCAGAAAACGGGACCCCTACGAGCAGTACTTC.

The rearrangement joins TRBV6-1 to TRBJ1-5, with D perhaps TRBD1 (5 bases). Trimming removed 2 bases from V and 4 bases from J, with 9 bases in between. This CDR3 has 14 residues. CDR1 is MNHNS and CDR2 is SASEGT in the germline V gene. In nucleotides, the CDR3 is TGTGCCAGCAGTGAATTGGCAGGGAATCAGCCCCAGCATTTT. Its protein product is CASSELAGNQPQHF.

V is TRBV3-1 (or the pseudogene TRBV3-2) and J is TRBJ1-1; 7 bases agree with TRBD1. Per germline, CDR1 LGHDT and CDR2 YNNKEL (reference sequence). The CDR3 length is 15 residues. The trim removed 1 base at V and 0 bases at J, leaving 2 bases unmatched. The CDR3 loop reads CASSQAGQLNTEAFF. CDR3 DNA: TGTGCCAGCAGCCAAGCGGGACAGTTGAACACTGAAGCTTTCTTT.

The V gene is TRBV28, the J gene TRBJ2-2; weak D call: TRBD1 (5 bases). The CDR3 totals 17 residues. Germline assignment: CDR1 MDHEN and CDR2 SYDVKM. V lost 4 bases and J 0 bases, leaving 15 bases between the germline ends. CDR3 amino acids: CASSSPLWGANTGELFF. DNA of the CDR3: TGTGCCAGCAGTTCGCCCCTGTGGGGCGCGAACACCGGGGAGCTGTTTTTT. Filled out from reference TRBV28 and TRBJ2-2, the complete variable domain reads DVKVTQSSRYLVKRTGEKVFLECVQDMDHENMFWYRQDPGLGLRLIYFSYDVKMKEKGDIPEGYSVSREKKERFSLILESASTNQTSMYLCASSSPLWGANTGELFFGEGSRLTVL.

The rearrangement links TRBV7-6 to TRBJ2-6, with no clear D. The V end lost 2 bases, the J end lost 0 bases, and 5 bases lay between the germline ends. The CDR3 consists of 15 residues. Germline V gene lookup returns CDR1 SGHVS and CDR2 FNYEAQ. This chain's CDR3 is CASSLLFSGANVLTF. Here the CDR3 DNA reads TGTGCCAGCAGCTTACTATTCTCTGGGGCCAACGTCCTGACTTTC.

This chain links TRBV2 with TRBJ1-1, with a possible D match to TRBD1 (5 bases). This CDR3 comprises 15 residues. Germline V CDR1 and CDR2: SNHLY, FYNNEI. Trimming shortened V by 2 bases and J by 11 bases, and 21 bases separated the two germline ends. The CDR3 bases are TGTGCCAGCAGTGAAACGGTTACAGGCCCCGGGGGGGCTTTCTTT. Translating gives CASSETVTGPGGAFF.

The rearrangement uses TRBV27 and TRBJ1-2, with TRBD1 identical over 8 bases. The CDR3 has 14 residues. The junction had 5 bases not matched to a gene; V was cut back by 6 bases and J by 2 bases. Germline V gene lookup returns CDR1 MNHEY and CDR2 SMNVEV (reference sequence). CDR3 sequence reads: CASRPDRGNYGYTF. CDR3 in DNA: TGTGCCAGCAGGCCCGACAGGGGAAACTATGGCTACACCTTC.

The V and J genes are TRBV6-5 and TRBJ1-5, with TRBD1 matching over 10 bases. CDR1 is MNHEY, CDR2 SVGAGI, per germline. The ends lost 6 bases at V and 4 bases at J; junction bases unmatched: 6. This CDR3 comprises 15 residues. CDR3 amino acids: CASRGDRGENQPQHF. CDR3 nucleotides: TGTGCCAGCAGAGGGGACAGGGGAGAGAATCAGCCCCAGCATTTT.

This rearrangement joins TRBV5-1 to TRBJ2-1; D is possibly TRBD1 (6 bases). Germline values: CDR1 SGHRS, CDR2 YFSETQ. The CDR3 length is 14 residues. Trimming pared 2 bases from V and 9 bases from J, leaving 15 bases between. The CDR3 loop is CASSLNTGLREQFF. Here the CDR3 DNA reads TGCGCCAGCAGCTTAAACACAGGGTTGCGTGAGCAGTTCTTC.

This chain uses TRBV2 with TRBJ2-1, with D possibly matching TRBD1 (6 bases). The CDR3 extends over 13 amino acids. CDR1 and CDR2 from the germline V gene are SNHLY and FYNNEI. The V end lost 5 bases, the J end lost 6 bases, and 11 bases lay between the germline ends. In DNA form, the CDR3 reads TGTGCCAGCAGTAGGGAAGGGGGCAATGAGCAGTTCTTC. It translates to CASSREGGNEQFF.

V and J are TRBV5-1 and TRBJ2-7, with D perhaps TRBD1 (6 bases). V was cut by 2 bases and J by 6 bases, with 9 bases left in between. The CDR3 consists of 12 residues. CDR1 SGHRS and CDR2 YFSETQ come from the germline V gene. This chain's CDR3 is CASSLQGAEQYF. CDR3 nucleotide sequence: TGCGCCAGCAGCTTACAGGGCGCCGAGCAGTACTTC.

The genes are TRBV30 and TRBJ1-4, with D possibly TRBD1 on 6 matching bases. V was shortened by 5 bases and J by 7 bases, with 17 bases between the two germline ends. Germline CDR1 reads GTSNPN; CDR2 reads SVGIG (reference sequence). This CDR3 has 14 amino acids. The CDR3 loop is CAWGPGTRGEKLFF. The CDR3 DNA sequence: TGTGCCTGGGGACCCGGGACACGGGGTGAAAAACTGTTTTTT.

This clone appeared a few times. The V call is TRBV15, the J call TRBJ1-1; perhaps TRBD1 as D (5 bases). The CDR3 is 14 residues long. V shed 4 bases and J shed 1 base, with 10 bases lying between them. CDR1 LNHNV and CDR2 YYDKDF come from the germline V gene (reference sequence). The CDR3 protein is CATSTGHPNTEAFF. The CDR3 DNA reads as TGTGCCACCAGCACCGGACACCCGAACACTGAAGCTTTCTTT.

This chain links TRBV7-9 with TRBJ2-2; the D gene is possibly TRBD2 (6 bases). V gave up 0 bases and J gave up 5 bases, with 13 bases separating them. This CDR3 is 16 amino acids long. Germline CDR1 and CDR2: SEHNR and FQNEAQ (reference sequence). The CDR3 nucleotides read TGTGCCAGCAGCTTAGCGACTAGAAGGGATACCGGGGAGCTGTTTTTT. It translates to CASSLATRRDTGELFF.

The genes are TRBV27 and TRBJ2-7; no definite D call. The CDR3 spans 13 residues. V lost 5 bases, J lost 7 bases, and 15 bases lay in between. Per the germline V gene, CDR1 is MNHEY and CDR2 is SMNVEV (reference sequence). CDR3 coding DNA: TGTGCCAGCAGTCTCCCTAAGCCCGGGGAGCAGTACTTC. Its protein is CASSLPKPGEQYF.

This sequence joins TRBV6-5 and TRBJ1-2, with D maybe TRBD1 (5 bases). The CDR3 runs to 13 residues. V lost 2 bases and J lost 6, with 10 bases in between. Germline V gene sequence: CDR1 MNHEY, CDR2 SVGAGI. As DNA, the CDR3 is TGTGCCAGCAGTTACATGGGGCGCGATGGCTACACCTTC. This sequence encodes CASSYMGRDGYTF.

J is TRBJ1-5 and V is TRBV28; tentative D call: TRBD1 (5 bases). The V end lost 2 bases, the J end lost 0 bases, and 14 bases lay between the germline ends. CDR3 length: 17 residues. The germline CDR1 and CDR2 sequences are MDHEN and SYDVKM. In DNA, the CDR3 is TGTGCCAGCAGTTTACCAGGGAGGAGTTATAGCAATCAGCCCCAGCATTTT. This translates into CASSLPGRSYSNQPQHF.

This chain joins TRBV7-8 and TRBJ2-7; D assignment may be TRBD1 or TRBD2 (5 bases each). The CDR3 loop spans 15 amino acids. V was trimmed by 5 bases and J by 4 bases, leaving 18 bases between them. Germline V gene data show CDR1 as SGHVS and CDR2 as FQNEAQ. The CDR3 region is CASSPGTLMRYEQYV. CDR3 bases: TGTGCCAGCAGCCCCGGGACCTTAATGAGGTACGAGCAGTACGTC.

The chain couples TRBV2 to TRBJ1-2; no definite D call. The CDR3 is made up of 14 amino acids. The V gene lost 10 bases and the J gene lost 1 base, with 16 bases spanning the gap. Looked up from germline, CDR1 is SNHLY and CDR2 is FYNNEI. CDR3 loop: CANEILDYNYGYTF. CDR3 sequence (DNA): TGTGCCAACGAGATATTAGATTATAACTATGGCTACACCTTC.